The T cell receptor (beta chain) under discussion was sequenced for a study of chemoradiotherapy in HPV16-positive cancers. Some clones are missing from TCRdb's copy, which holds only in-frame ones; the method was immunoSEQ multiplex PCR. The table has some 12,000 clones, 80% to 95% seen once. The sample was blood, taken from a patient who underwent chemoradiotherapy. This clonotype was obtained from a human donor with HPV-associated anogenital cancer.

CDR3 region: CASSYGWNEQFF. For the CDR3, the DNA is TGTGCCAGCAGCTATGGGTGGAATGAGCAGTTCTTC. The V and J genes are TRBV5-5 and TRBJ2-1; D unresolved. The germline gives CDR1 SGHKS, CDR2 YYEKEE (reference sequence). The CDR3 consists of 12 residues. Trimming took 3 bases from V and 7 from J, leaving 8 bases between them.